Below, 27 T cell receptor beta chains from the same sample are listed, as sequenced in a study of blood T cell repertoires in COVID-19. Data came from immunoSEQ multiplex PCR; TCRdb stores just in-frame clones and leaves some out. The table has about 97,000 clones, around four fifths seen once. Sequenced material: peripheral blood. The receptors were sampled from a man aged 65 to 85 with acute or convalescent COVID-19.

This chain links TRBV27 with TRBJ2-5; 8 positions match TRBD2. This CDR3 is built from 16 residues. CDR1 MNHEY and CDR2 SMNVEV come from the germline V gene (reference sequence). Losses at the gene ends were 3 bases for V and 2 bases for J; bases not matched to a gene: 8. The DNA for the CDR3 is TGTGCCAGCAGTTTCGGAACTAGCGGCCTGCAAGAGACCCAGTACTTC. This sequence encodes CASSFGTSGLQETQYF.

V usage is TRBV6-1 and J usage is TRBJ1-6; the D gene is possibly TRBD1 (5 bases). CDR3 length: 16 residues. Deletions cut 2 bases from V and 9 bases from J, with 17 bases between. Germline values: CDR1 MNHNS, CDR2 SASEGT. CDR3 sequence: CASSESEAGLGSPLHF. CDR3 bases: TGTGCCAGCAGTGAAAGTGAGGCAGGGCTGGGTTCACCCCTCCACTTT.

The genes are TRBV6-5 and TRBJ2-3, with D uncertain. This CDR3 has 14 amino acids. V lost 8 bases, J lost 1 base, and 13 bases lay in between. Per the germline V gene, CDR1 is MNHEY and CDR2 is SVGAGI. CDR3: CASSLEPRTDTQYF. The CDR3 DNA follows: TGTGCCAGCTCCTTAGAACCCCGCACAGATACGCAGTATTTT.

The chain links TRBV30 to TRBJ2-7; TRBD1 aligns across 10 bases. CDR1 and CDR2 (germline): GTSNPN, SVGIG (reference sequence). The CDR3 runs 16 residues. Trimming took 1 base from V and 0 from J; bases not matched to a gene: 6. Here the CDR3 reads CAWSDWGQGLSYEQYF. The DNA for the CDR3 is TGTGCCTGGAGTGATTGGGGACAGGGGCTCTCCTACGAGCAGTACTTC.

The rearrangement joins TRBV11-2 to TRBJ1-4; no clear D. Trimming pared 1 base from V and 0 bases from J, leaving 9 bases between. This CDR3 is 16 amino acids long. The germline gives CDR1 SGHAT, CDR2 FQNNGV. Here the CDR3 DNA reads TGTGCCAGCAGCTTAGTTAGTACTGCAACTAATGAAAAACTGTTTTTT. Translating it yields CASSLVSTATNEKLFF.

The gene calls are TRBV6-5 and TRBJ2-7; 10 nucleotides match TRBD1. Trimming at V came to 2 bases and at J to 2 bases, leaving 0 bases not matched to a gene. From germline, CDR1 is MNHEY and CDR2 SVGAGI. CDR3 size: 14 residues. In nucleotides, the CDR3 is TGTGCCAGCAGTTACGACAGGGGGCCCTACGAGCAGTACTTC. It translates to CASSYDRGPYEQYF.

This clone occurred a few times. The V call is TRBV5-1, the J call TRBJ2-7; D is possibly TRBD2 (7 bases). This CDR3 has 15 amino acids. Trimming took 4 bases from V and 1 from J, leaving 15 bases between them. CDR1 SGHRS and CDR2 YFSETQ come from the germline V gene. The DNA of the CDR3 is TGCGCCAGCAGCCCCTGGGCGGGGGCGTCCTACGAGCAGTACTTC. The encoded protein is CASSPWAGASYEQYF.

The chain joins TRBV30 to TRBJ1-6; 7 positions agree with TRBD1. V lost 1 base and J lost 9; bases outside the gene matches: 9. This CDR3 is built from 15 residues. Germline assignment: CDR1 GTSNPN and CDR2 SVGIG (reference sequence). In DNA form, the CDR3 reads TGTGCCTGGAGTGCCGAGACAGGGATCGGTTCACCCCTCCACTTT. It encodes CAWSAETGIGSPLHF.

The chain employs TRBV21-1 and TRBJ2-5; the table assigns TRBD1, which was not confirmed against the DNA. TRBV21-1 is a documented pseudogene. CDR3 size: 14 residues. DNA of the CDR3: TGTGCCAGCAGCGCCTCACAGGGGAGTGGGACCCAGTACTTC. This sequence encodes CASSASQGSGTQYF.

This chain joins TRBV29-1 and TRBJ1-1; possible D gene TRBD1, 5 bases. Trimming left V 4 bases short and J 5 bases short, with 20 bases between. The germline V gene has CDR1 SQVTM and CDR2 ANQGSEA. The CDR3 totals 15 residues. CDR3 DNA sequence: TGCAGCGTTGTTGATGTCGGGGGTACGGGGACTGAAGCTTTCTTT. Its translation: CSVVDVGGTGTEAFF.

CDR3 DNA: TGTGCCAGCTCACCTCGGCAGGGGACGTACGAGCAGTACTTC. Encoded protein: CASSPRQGTYEQYF. The rearrangement links TRBV18 to TRBJ2-7, with D perhaps matching TRBD1 (6 bases). V lost 3 bases, J lost 4 bases, and 13 bases lay in between. Germline V lookup: CDR1 KGHSH, CDR2 LQKENI. CDR3 length: 14 amino acids.

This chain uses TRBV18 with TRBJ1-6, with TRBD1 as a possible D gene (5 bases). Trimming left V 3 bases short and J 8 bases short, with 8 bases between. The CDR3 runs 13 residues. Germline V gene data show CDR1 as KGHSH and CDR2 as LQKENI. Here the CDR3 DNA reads TGTGCCAGCTCACCGGACACTGATTCACCCCTCCACTTT. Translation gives CASSPDTDSPLHF.

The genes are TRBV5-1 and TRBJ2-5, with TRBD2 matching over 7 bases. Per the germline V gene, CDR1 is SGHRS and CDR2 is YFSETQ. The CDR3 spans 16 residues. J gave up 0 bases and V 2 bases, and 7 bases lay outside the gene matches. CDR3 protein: CASSLISGTNQETQYF. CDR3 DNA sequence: TGCGCCAGCAGCTTAATTTCCGGGACTAACCAAGAGACCCAGTACTTC.

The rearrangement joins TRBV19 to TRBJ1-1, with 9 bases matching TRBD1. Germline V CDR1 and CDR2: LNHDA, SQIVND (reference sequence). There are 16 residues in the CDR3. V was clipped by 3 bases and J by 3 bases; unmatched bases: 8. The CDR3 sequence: CASSMLTGGRDTEAFF. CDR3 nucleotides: TGTGCCAGTAGTATGTTGACAGGGGGTCGAGACACTGAAGCTTTCTTT.

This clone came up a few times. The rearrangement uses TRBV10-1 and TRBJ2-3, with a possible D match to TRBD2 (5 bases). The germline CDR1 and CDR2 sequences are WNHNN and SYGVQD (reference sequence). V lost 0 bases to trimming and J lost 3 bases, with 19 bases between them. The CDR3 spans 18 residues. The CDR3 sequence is CASSESIRGLRRTDTQYF. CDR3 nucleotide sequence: TGCGCCAGCAGTGAGTCGATTCGAGGACTTCGGAGGACAGATACGCAGTATTTT.

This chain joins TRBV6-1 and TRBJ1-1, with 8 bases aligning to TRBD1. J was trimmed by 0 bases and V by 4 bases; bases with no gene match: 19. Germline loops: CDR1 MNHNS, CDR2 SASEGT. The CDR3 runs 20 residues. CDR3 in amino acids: CASSVPTNRGGSLMNTEAFF. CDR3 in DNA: TGTGCCAGCAGTGTCCCTACAAACAGGGGGGGGAGCCTCATGAACACTGAAGCTTTCTTT.

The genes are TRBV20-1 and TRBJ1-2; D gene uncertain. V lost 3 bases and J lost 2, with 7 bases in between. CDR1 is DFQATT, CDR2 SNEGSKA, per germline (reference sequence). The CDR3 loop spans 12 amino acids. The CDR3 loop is CSASAENYGYTF. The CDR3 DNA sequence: TGCAGTGCTAGTGCAGAAAACTATGGCTACACCTTC.

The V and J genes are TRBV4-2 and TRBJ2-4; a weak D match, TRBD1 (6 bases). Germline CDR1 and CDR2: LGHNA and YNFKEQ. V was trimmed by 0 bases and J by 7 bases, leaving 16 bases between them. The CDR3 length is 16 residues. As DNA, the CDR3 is TGTGCCAGCAGCCAAGATCCCGGAGACAGGATCAACATTCAGTACTTC. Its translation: CASSQDPGDRINIQYF.

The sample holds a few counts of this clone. CDR3: CASSRGQNEYQPQHF. As DNA, the CDR3 is TGTGCCAGCAGCCGAGGACAGAATGAGTATCAGCCCCAGCATTTT. This sequence joins TRBV6-2 or TRBV6-3 and TRBJ1-5; weak D call: TRBD1 (6 bases). V lost 6 bases to trimming and J lost 5 bases, with 17 bases between them. Germline V gene sequence: CDR1 MNHEY, CDR2 SVGEGT. This CDR3 spans 15 amino acids.

The CDR3 protein is CASGLGQGGRETQYF. CDR3 nucleotide sequence: TGTGCTAGTGGTTTGGGACAGGGGGGCAGAGAGACCCAGTACTTC. The chain links TRBV12-5 to TRBJ2-5; 9 bases fit TRBD1. The V gene end was trimmed by 1 base and the J gene end by 4 bases; junction bases not matched to a gene: 4. The CDR3 runs 15 residues. The germline CDR1 and CDR2 sequences are LGHNT and FRNRAP.

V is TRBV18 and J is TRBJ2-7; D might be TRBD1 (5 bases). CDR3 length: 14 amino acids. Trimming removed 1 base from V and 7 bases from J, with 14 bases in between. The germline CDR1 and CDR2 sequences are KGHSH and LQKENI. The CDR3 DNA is TGTGCCAGCTCACCACGGCAGGGTGAGAGGGAGCAGTACTTC. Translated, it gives CASSPRQGEREQYF. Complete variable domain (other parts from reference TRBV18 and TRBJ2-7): NAGVMQNPRHLVRRRGQEARLRCSPMKGHSHVYWYRQLPEEGLKFMVYLQKENIIDESGMPKERFSAEFPKEGPSILRIQQVVRGDSAAYFCASSPRQGEREQYFGPGTRLTVT.

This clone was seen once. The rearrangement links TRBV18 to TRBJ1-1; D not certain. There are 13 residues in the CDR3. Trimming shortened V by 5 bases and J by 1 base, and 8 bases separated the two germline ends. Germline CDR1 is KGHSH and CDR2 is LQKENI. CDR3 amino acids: CASSDSRNTEAFF. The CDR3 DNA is TGTGCCAGCTCAGACTCAAGGAACACTGAAGCTTTCTTT.

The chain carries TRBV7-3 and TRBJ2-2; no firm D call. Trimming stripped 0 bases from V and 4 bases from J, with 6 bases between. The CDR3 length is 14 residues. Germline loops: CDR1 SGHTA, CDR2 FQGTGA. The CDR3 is CASSLTLGTGELFF. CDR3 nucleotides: TGTGCCAGCAGCTTAACGCTCGGCACCGGGGAGCTGTTTTTT.

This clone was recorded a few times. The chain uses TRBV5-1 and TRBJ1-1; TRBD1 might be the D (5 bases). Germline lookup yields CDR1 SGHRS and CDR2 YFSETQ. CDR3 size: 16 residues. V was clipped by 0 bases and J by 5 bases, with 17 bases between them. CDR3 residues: CASSLVGAPGGTEAFF. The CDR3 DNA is TGCGCCAGCAGCTTGGTGGGCGCCCCCGGGGGTACTGAAGCTTTCTTT.

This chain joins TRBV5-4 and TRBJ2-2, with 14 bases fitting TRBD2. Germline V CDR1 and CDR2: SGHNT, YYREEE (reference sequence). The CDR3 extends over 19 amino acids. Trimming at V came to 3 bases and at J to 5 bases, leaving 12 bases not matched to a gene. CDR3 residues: CASSSGTSGSLRRTGELFF. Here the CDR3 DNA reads TGTGCCAGCAGCTCCGGGACTAGCGGGAGCCTAAGGAGAACCGGGGAGCTGTTTTTT.

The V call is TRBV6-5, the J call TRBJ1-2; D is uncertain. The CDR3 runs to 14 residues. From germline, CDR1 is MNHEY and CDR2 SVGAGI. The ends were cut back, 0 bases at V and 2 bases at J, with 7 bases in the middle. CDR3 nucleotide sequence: TGTGCCAGCAGTTACTCCACGGGGAACTATGGCTACACCTTC. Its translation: CASSYSTGNYGYTF.

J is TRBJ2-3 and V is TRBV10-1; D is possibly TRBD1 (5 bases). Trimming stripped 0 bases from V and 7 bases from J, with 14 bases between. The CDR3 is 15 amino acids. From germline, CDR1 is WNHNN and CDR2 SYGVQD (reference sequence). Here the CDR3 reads CASSESKQGLHTQYF. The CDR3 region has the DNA TGCGCCAGCAGTGAGTCGAAGCAGGGCTTACATACGCAGTATTTT.